This T cell receptor (beta chain) appears in the sequencing data of a study of cytomegalovirus exposure and HLA in healthy donors. Everyone who donated was a healthy bone marrow donor. Study-wide results and caveats: Follow-up analysis later connected one missense variant in DCLRE1C with trimming of TCR beta V- and J-genes. Sequencing artifact likely explains a cluster of highly shared sequence variants.

Points on this clone: Its antigen is unknown. Within the sample, other DNA sequences also encode this same CDR3.

Germline CDR1 MNHEY, CDR2 SVGAGI. V lost 2 bases to trimming and J lost 5 bases; unmatched junction nucleotides: 2. The length of the CDR3 is 14 residues. PCR primers comprised 60 Vbeta and 13 Jbeta primers. In the original processing: In a later analysis, the count reached 82 million or so unique TCR beta chains, with about 11 million shared. This table comes from immunoSEQ multiplex PCR, and its TCRdb copy is limited to in-frame clones, with some not included. That table gives V, J and clone size, and the DNA gave D and trimming. The sample consists of around 150,000 clones, about 80% of them appearing once.

The gene calls are TRBV6-5 and TRBJ1-2; 10 nucleotides line up with TRBD1. The sample was PBMCs. This sequence was found in a man aged 25 to 40 in good health. CDR3 protein: CASSYRDRGYGYTF. CDR3 nucleotides: TGTGCCAGCAGTTACCGGGACAGGGGTTATGGCTACACCTTC.